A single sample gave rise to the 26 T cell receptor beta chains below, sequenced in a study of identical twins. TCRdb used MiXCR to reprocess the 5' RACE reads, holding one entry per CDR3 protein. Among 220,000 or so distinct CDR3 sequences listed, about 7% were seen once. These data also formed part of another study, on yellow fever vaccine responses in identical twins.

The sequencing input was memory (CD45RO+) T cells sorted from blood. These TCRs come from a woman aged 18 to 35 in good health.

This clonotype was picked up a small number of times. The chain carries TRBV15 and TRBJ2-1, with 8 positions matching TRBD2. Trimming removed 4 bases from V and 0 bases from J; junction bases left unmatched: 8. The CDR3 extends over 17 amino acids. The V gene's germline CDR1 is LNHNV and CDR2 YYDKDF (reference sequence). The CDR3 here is CATSTYMGTSSYNEQFF. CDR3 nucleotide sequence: TGTGCCACCAGCACCTACATGGGGACTAGCTCCTACAATGAGCAGTTCTTC.

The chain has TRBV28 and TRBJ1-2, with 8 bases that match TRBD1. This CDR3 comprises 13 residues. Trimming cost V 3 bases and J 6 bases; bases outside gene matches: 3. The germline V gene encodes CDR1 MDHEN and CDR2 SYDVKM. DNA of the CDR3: TGTGCCAGCAGTTTGCAGGGGGCGCATGGCTACACCTTC. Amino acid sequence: CASSLQGAHGYTF.

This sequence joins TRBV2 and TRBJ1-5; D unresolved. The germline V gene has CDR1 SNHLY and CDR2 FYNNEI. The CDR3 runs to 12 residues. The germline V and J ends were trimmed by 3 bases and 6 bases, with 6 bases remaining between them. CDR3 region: CASSDGFQPQHF. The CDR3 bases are TGTGCCAGCAGTGATGGTTTTCAGCCCCAGCATTTT.

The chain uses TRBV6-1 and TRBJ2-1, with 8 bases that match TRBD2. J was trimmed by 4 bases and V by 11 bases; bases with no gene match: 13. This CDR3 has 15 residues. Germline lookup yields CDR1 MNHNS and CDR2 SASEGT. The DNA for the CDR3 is TGTGCCCCTACCCGGGGGGGGGACCTATACAATGAGCAGTTCTTC. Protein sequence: CAPTRGGDLYNEQFF.

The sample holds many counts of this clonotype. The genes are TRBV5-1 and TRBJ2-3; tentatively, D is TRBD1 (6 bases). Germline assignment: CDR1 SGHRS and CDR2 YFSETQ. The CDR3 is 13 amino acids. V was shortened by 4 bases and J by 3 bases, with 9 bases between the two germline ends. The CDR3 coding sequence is TGCGCCAGCAGCCTGGACAGAACAGATACGCAGTATTTT. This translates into CASSLDRTDTQYF. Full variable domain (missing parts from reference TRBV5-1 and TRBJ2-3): KAGVTQTPRYLIKTRGQQVTLSCSPISGHRSVSWYQQTPGQGLQFLFEYFSETQRNKGNFPGRFSGRQFSNSRSEMNVSTLELGDSALYLCASSLDRTDTQYFGPGTRLTVL.

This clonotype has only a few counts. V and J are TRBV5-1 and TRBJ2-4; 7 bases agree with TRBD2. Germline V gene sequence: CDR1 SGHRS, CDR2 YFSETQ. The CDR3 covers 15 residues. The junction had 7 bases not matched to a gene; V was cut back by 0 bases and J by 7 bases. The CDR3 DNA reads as TGCGCCAGCAGCTTGGTGGGAGGGGCGGACAACATTCAGTACTTC. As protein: CASSLVGGADNIQYF. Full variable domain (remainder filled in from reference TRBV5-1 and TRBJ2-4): KAGVTQTPRYLIKTRGQQVTLSCSPISGHRSVSWYQQTPGQGLQFLFEYFSETQRNKGNFPGRFSGRQFSNSRSEMNVSTLELGDSALYLCASSLVGGADNIQYFGAGTRLSVL.

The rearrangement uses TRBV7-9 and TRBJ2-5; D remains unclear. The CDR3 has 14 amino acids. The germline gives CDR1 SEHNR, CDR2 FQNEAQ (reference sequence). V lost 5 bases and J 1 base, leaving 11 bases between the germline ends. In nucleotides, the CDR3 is TGTGCCAGCAGCGTCGGGTCTCTCCAAGAGACCCAGTACTTC. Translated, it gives CASSVGSLQETQYF.

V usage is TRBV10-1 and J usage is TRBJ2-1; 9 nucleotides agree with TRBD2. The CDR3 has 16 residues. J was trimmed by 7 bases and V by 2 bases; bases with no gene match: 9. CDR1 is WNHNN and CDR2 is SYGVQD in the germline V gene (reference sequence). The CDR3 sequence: CASSEIAGAPSNEQFF. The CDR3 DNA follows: TGCGCCAGCAGTGAGATAGCGGGGGCACCGAGTAATGAGCAGTTCTTC.

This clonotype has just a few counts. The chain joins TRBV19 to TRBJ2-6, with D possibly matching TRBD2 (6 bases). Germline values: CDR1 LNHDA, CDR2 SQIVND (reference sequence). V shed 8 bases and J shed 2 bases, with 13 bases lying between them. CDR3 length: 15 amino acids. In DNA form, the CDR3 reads TGTGCCAGTGGCCAGGGAGGCGCTGGGGCCAACGTCCTGACTTTC. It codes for CASGQGGAGANVLTF.

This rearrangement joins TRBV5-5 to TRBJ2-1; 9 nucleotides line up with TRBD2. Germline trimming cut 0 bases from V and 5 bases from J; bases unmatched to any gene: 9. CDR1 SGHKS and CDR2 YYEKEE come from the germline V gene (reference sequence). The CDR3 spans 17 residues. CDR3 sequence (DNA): TGTGCCAGCAGCTTGGTCTTTAGGACTAGCGAGAACAATGAGCAGTTCTTC. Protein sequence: CASSLVFRTSENNEQFF.

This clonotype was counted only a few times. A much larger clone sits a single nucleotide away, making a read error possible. CDR3 region: CPSSFGPGQGVSEAFF. CDR3 nucleotides: TGTCCCAGCAGTTTTGGACCGGGACAGGGAGTCTCTGAAGCTTTCTTT. V is TRBV12-3 or TRBV12-4 and J is TRBJ1-1; 9 bases agree with TRBD1. This CDR3 comprises 16 residues.

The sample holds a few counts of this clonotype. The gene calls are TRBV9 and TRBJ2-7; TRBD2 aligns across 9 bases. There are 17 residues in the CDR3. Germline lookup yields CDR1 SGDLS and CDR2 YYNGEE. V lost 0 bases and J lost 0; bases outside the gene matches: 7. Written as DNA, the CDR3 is TGTGCCAGCAGCGTAGGAGTAAGCGGGAGGAGCTCCTACGAGCAGTACTTC. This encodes CASSVGVSGRSSYEQYF.

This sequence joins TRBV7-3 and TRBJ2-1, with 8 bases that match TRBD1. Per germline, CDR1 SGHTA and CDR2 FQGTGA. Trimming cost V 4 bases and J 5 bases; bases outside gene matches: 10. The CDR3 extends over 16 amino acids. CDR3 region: CASSSRQGRSHNEQFF. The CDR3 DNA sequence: TGTGCCAGCAGCTCCCGACAGGGGAGGTCCCACAATGAGCAGTTCTTC.

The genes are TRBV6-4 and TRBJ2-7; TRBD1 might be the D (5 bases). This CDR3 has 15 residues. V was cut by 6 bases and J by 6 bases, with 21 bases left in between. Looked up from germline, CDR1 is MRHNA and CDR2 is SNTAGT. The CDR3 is CASSERVGAGSEQYF. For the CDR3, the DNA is TGTGCCAGCAGCGAAAGGGTGGGCGCAGGGTCCGAGCAGTACTTC.

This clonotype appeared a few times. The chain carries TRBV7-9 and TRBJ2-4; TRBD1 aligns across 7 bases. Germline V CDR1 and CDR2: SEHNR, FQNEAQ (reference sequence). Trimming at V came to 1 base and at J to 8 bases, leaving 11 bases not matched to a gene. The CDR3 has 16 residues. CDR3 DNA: TGTGCCAGCAGCTTAGTCAGGGGGAGTTTTAGGGACATTCAGTACTTC. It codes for CASSLVRGSFRDIQYF.

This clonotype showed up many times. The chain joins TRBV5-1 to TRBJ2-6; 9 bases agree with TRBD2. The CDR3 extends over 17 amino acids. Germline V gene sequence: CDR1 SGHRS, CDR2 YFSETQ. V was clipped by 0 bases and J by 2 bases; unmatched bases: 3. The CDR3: CASSLGGTSPGANVLTF. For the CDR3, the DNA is TGCGCCAGCAGCTTGGGGGGGACTAGCCCTGGGGCCAACGTCCTGACTTTC.

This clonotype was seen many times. Written as DNA, the CDR3 is TGTGCCAGCAGTCCCTCGGGCGAGCAGTACTTC. Protein sequence: CASSPSGEQYF. The chain joins TRBV12-3 or TRBV12-4 to TRBJ2-7; D gene unclear. The CDR3 runs 11 residues. Deletions cut 5 bases from V and 6 bases from J, with 8 bases between.

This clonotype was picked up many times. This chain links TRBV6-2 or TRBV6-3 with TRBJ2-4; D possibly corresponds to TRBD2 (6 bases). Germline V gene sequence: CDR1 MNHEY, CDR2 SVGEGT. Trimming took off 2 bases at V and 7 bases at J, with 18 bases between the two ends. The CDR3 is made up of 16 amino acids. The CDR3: CASSYKGTPQRNIQYF. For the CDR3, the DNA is TGTGCCAGCAGTTACAAGGGGACTCCCCAGAGGAACATTCAGTACTTC.

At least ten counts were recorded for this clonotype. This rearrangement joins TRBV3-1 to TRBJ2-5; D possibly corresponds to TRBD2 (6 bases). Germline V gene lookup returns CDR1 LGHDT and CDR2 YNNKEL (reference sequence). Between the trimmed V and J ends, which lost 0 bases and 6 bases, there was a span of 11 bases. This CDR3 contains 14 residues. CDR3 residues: CASSQERGKKTQYF. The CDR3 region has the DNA TGTGCCAGCAGCCAAGAACGCGGGAAGAAGACCCAGTACTTC.

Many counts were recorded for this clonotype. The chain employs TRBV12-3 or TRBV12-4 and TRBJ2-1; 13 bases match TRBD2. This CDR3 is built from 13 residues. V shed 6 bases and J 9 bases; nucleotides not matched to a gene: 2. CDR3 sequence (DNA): TGTGCCAGCAGCACTAGCGGGAGGGGTGAGCAGTTCTTC. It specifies CASSTSGRGEQFF.

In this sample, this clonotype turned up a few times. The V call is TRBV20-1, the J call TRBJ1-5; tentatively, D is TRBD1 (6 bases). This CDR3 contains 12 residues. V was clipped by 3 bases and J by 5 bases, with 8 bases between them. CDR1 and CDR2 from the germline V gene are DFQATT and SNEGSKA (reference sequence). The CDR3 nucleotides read TGCAGTGCTAGCTCAGGGGATCAGCCCCAGCATTTT. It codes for CSASSGDQPQHF.

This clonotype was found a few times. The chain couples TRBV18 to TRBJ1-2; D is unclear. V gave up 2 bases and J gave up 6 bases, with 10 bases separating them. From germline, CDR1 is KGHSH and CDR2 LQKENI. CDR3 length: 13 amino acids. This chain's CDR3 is CASSPTRSDGYTF. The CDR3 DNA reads TGTGCCAGCTCACCAACAAGGTCCGATGGCTACACCTTC.

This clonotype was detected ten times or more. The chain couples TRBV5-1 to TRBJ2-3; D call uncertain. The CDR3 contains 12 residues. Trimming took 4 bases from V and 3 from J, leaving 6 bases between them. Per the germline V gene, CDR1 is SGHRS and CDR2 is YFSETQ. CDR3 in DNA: TGCGCCAGCAGCCCGCAGACAGATACGCAGTATTTT. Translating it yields CASSPQTDTQYF.

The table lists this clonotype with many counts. CDR3 DNA sequence: TGTGCCATCAGTGAGTCGTGGGGTTTGACTGAAGCTTTCTTT. It codes for CAISESWGLTEAFF. V gene TRBV10-3 combines with J gene TRBJ1-1; no clear D. Per germline, CDR1 ENHRY and CDR2 SYGVKD. Trimming shortened V by 0 bases and J by 5 bases, and 10 bases separated the two germline ends. This CDR3 has 14 residues.

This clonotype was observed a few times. The CDR3 is CASSSRGPYGYTF. As DNA, the CDR3 is TGTGCCAGCAGCTCCAGGGGACCCTATGGCTACACCTTC. This chain joins TRBV11-2 and TRBJ1-2, with a tentative D call TRBD1 (6 bases). This CDR3 spans 13 amino acids. The germline V and J ends were trimmed by 4 bases and 4 bases, with 10 bases remaining between them. Germline assignment: CDR1 SGHAT and CDR2 FQNNGV.

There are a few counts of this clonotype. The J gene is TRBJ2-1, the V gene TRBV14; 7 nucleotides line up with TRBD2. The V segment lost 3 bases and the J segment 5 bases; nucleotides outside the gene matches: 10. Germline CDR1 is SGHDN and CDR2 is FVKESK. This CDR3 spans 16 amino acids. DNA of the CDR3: TGTGCCAGCAGCCATATAACCGGGACTACTCACAATGAGCAGTTCTTC. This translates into CASSHITGTTHNEQFF.